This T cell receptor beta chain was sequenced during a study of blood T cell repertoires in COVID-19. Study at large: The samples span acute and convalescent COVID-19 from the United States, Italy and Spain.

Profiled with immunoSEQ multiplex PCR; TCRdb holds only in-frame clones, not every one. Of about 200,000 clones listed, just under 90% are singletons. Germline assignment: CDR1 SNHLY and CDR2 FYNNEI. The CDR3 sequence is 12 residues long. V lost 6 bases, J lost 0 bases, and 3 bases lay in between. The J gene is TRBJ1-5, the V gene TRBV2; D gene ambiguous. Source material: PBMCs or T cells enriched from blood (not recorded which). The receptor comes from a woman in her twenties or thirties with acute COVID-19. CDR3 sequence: CASRRSNQPQHF. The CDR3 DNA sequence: TGTGCCAGCAGGCGTAGCAATCAGCCCCAGCATTTT.